A selection of T cell receptor beta chains follows, all from one sample in a study of OX40 agonist ivuxolimab in advanced cancers. This table comes from immunoSEQ multiplex PCR, and its TCRdb copy is limited to in-frame clones, with some not included. The sample contains 55,000 to 75,000 clones, roughly four fifths of which appear only once. This material consisted of CD4+ or CD8+ T cells sorted from blood, taken in a trial of the OX40 agonist ivuxolimab. These receptors originate from an adult with an advanced solid tumor such as melanoma, head and neck, liver or kidney cancer. The CDR3 runs from the conserved cysteine through the conserved F or W. A D gene is named only where the DNA matches it firmly. Clone size is not always given. Where it is, it says once, few, many or a class for expanded clones.

V	J	size	D	DNA	CDR3
TRBV5-1	TRBJ2-1	NA	TRBD1	TGCGCCAGCAGCTTTCGTCCCGGGACAGGTTCCCTCTCCTACAATGAGCAGTTCTTC	CASSFRPGTGSLSYNEQFF
TRBV5-1	TRBJ2-3	NA	TRBD1	TGCGCCAGCAGCTTCTGGGACAGGGGACCAGATACGCAGTATTTT	CASSFWDRGPDTQYF
TRBV20-1	TRBJ1-1	NA	NA	TGCAGTGCTAGAGATCCACCCGAAGCTTTCTTT	CSARDPPEAFF
TRBV5-4	TRBJ1-4	NA	NA	TGTGCCAGCAGCTTGGCCGCAACTAGGAGTGGTAATGAAAAACTGTTTTTT	CASSLAATRSGNEKLFF
TRBV6-1	TRBJ1-4	NA	NA	TGTGCCAGCAGTGGGGAGTTGAGAACTAATGAAAAACTGTTTTTT	CASSGELRTNEKLFF
TRBV11-2	TRBJ2-7	NA	NA	TGTGCCAGCAGCCCAATGGTGGGGGCGGTCCACGAGCAGTACTTC	CASSPMVGAVHEQYF
TRBV5-1	TRBJ1-6	once	TRBD1	TGCGCCAGCAGCCCGTGGACAGGGGATAATTCACCCCTCCACTTT	CASSPWTGDNSPLHF
TRBV7-8	TRBJ1-6	NA	NA	TGTGCCAGCAGGGAAGACAGTTCACCCCTCCACTTT	CASREDSSPLHF
TRBV7-2	TRBJ2-1	NA	NA	TGTGCCAGCAGCTTAGGCCCCCAGGGCAATGAGCAGTTCTTC	CASSLGPQGNEQFF
TRBV9	TRBJ2-1	NA	NA	TGTGCCAGCAGCCCCTCCCGGTCCTCCGCGGGTGAGCAGTTCTTC	CASSPSRSSAGEQFF
TRBV30	TRBJ2-1	NA	TRBD2	TGTGCCTGGAGTTCCCTCTATTTCGGGGGGGGAGATGAGCAGTTCTTC	CAWSSLYFGGGDEQFF
TRBV10-3	TRBJ2-3	NA	NA	TGTGCCATCAGTGAGTCGAGGTCCCCCGGGCCCCAGGCAGATACGCAGTATTTT	CAISESRSPGPQADTQYF
TRBV21-1	TRBJ2-2	few	NA	TGTGCCAGCAGCAAAGTGGATCTGAGGGTTGACACCGGGGAGCTGTTTTTT	CASSKVDLRVDTGELFF
TRBV6-5	TRBJ1-1	once	NA	TGTGCCAGCAGCTCCCACAGTTTGAACACTGAAGCTTTCTTT	CASSSHSLNTEAFF
TRBV2	TRBJ2-3	NA	NA	TGTGCCAGCAGCGTCACTAGCACAGATACGCAGTATTTT	CASSVTSTDTQYF
TRBV27	TRBJ1-5	NA	TRBD1	TGTGCCAGCAGTTTGGGGACAGGGGTTCAGCCCCAGCATTTT	CASSLGTGVQPQHF
TRBV7-9	TRBJ2-3	few	TRBD1	TGTGCCAGCAGCTTAGGGGACAGGGGTTACACAGATACGCAGTATTTT	CASSLGDRGYTDTQYF
TRBV7-9	TRBJ1-1	NA	NA	TGTGCCAGCAGCTTAGCTCTGAAGGCTGAAGCTTTCTTT	CASSLALKAEAFF
TRBV4-2	TRBJ1-1	NA	NA	TGTGCCAGCAGCCAAGAAAGGGACCACACTGAAGCTTTCTTT	CASSQERDHTEAFF
TRBV5-4	TRBJ2-1	NA	TRBD2	TGTGCCAGCAGCCGGACGACTCTAGCGGCCTCCTACAATGAGCAGTTCTTC	CASSRTTLAASYNEQFF
TRBV6-1	TRBJ1-3	NA	NA	TGTGCCAGCAGTGAACCCGGAACTGGAAACACCATATATTTT	CASSEPGTGNTIYF
TRBV27	TRBJ2-3	NA	NA	TGTGCCACCGCCCAGGGGCTAAGCACAGATACGCAGTATTTT	CATAQGLSTDTQYF
TRBV9	TRBJ2-1	NA	NA	TGTGCCAGCACGGGACTGCTAGTAGGTAATGAGCAGTTCTTC	CASTGLLVGNEQFF
TRBV27	TRBJ1-1	NA	TRBD1	TGTGCCAGCAGTTTTGCCGGGTCGCAGGGGGACACTGAGGCTTTCTTT	CASSFAGSQGDTEAFF
TRBV6-5	TRBJ1-2	NA	NA	TGTGCCAGCAGTTACTCGACCCAATCCGGTGGCTACACCTTC	CASSYSTQSGGYTF
TRBV18	TRBJ1-4	NA	TRBD1	TGTGCCAGCTCACCAAAGACAGGGCCAAATGAAAAACTGTTTTTT	CASSPKTGPNEKLFF
TRBV28	TRBJ2-1	NA	NA	TGTGCCAGCAGTTTAAACTACAATGAGCAGTTCTTC	CASSLNYNEQFF
TRBV11-2	TRBJ1-3	NA	NA	TGTGCCAGCAGCTTTCCGGGGCGTTTTGGAAACACCATATATTTT	CASSFPGRFGNTIYF
TRBV5-1	TRBJ1-6	NA	TRBD1	TGCGCCAGCAGCCCCGGACAGGCAAACTCCTATAATTCACCCCTCCACTTT	CASSPGQANSYNSPLHF
TRBV7-2	TRBJ2-2	NA	NA	TGTGCCAGCAGCTCCTCCACCGGGGAGCTGTTTTTT	CASSSSTGELFF
TRBV5-1	TRBJ1-4	NA	NA	TGCGCCAGCAGCCCCATTGGGCGGCGGGAAGAATCGCTGTTTTTT	CASSPIGRREESLFF
TRBV5-1	TRBJ2-3	NA	NA	TGCGCCAGCAGATCAGGGGGCACAGATACGCAGTATTTT	CASRSGGTDTQYF
TRBV30	TRBJ1-5	NA	NA	TGTGCCTGGAGTGTACAGGATTTCGTAAGCAATCAGCCCCAGCATTTT	CAWSVQDFVSNQPQHF
TRBV19	TRBJ1-5	NA	TRBD1	TGTGCCAGTAGTTCGACAGGGCGGGGAATAAGCAATCAGCCCCAGCATTTT	CASSSTGRGISNQPQHF
TRBV9	TRBJ2-5	NA	TRBD2	TGTGCCAGCAGCGTAGGAGGTTCTGCGGGGGGTTTCCAAGAGACCCAGTACTTC	CASSVGGSAGGFQETQYF
TRBV14	TRBJ2-5	NA	TRBD1	TGTGCCAGCAGCCTTAGGACAGGGACGTCGGAGACCCAGTACTTC	CASSLRTGTSETQYF
TRBV2	TRBJ1-3	NA	NA	TGTGCCAGCAGAGACAGAATCTCTGGAAACACCATATATTTT	CASRDRISGNTIYF
TRBV19	TRBJ2-5	NA	NA	TGTGCCAGTAGTATCGGGACCGGGGGCCGTTTTGAGACCCAGTACTTC	CASSIGTGGRFETQYF